These 23 T cell receptor beta chains originate from one sample sequenced in a study of blood T cell repertoires in COVID-19. Sequencing used immunoSEQ multiplex PCR; TCRdb keeps in-frame clones, though not all of them. The profile shows about 170,000 clones, around 92% of them singletons. The specimen was peripheral blood. Every receptor here comes from a young man with COVID-19, enrolled during active disease.

The chain joins TRBV12-5 to TRBJ2-1; 8 positions agree with TRBD2. Germline V lookup: CDR1 LGHNT, CDR2 FRNRAP. The CDR3 consists of 19 residues. Unmatched junction bases numbered 23, after V lost 7 bases and J lost 6 bases. CDR3 DNA: TGTGCTAGTGCCCGGGAAAGAGGGGGAGCGGGGGCCTCGCGCAATGAGCAGTTCTTC. Translating it yields CASARERGGAGASRNEQFF.

DNA for the CDR3: TGTGCCAGCAGGACAGGGTTATCTGGGGCCAACGTCCTGACTTTC. Its translation is CASRTGLSGANVLTF. V gene TRBV6-5 combines with J gene TRBJ2-6; 7 nucleotides match TRBD1. CDR3 length: 15 amino acids. Germline lookup yields CDR1 MNHEY and CDR2 SVGAGI. Trimming removed 6 bases from V and 1 base from J; junction bases left unmatched: 3.

V gene TRBV29-1 combines with J gene TRBJ2-2; unclear D gene. Trimming took 7 bases from V and 6 from J, leaving 9 bases between them. Germline V gives CDR1 SQVTM, CDR2 ANQGSEA. The CDR3 totals 11 residues. In DNA, the CDR3 is TGCAGCGGGGGAATCGCCGGGGAGCTGTTTTTT. Amino acids: CSGGIAGELFF.

The CDR3 loop is CASSYTPGQGARSPLHF. CDR3 coding DNA: TGTGCCAGCAGTTACACTCCGGGACAGGGGGCACGTTCACCCCTCCACTTT. The J gene is TRBJ1-6, the V gene TRBV28; 12 nucleotides line up with TRBD1. Germline V gives CDR1 MDHEN, CDR2 SYDVKM. This CDR3 has 17 amino acids. With 4 bases clipped from V and 9 bases from J, the junction kept 10 bases outside the gene matches.

The V call is TRBV7-9, the J call TRBJ1-6, with 7 bases fitting TRBD1. The length of the CDR3 is 15 residues. Germline values: CDR1 SEHNR, CDR2 FQNEAQ (reference sequence). With 1 base clipped from V and 6 bases from J, the junction kept 3 bases outside the gene matches. The CDR3, as DNA: TGTGCCAGCAGCTTAGAGGGGGCGCGTAATTCACCCCTCCACTTT. Amino acid sequence: CASSLEGARNSPLHF.

V usage is TRBV15 and J usage is TRBJ1-5; TRBD1 might be the D (6 bases). CDR3 length: 15 residues. CDR1 is LNHNV and CDR2 is YYDKDF in the germline V gene (reference sequence). The V and J ends lost 2 bases and 1 base respectively, with 9 bases between them. The CDR3 reads CATSRSTGSNQPQHF. CDR3 sequence (DNA): TGTGCCACCAGCAGAAGTACAGGGAGCAATCAGCCCCAGCATTTT.

In this sample, this clone turned up a few times. The chain recombines TRBV6-5 with TRBJ2-1; D unresolved. Germline-derived CDR1 and CDR2 are MNHEY and SVGAGI. The CDR3 covers 15 residues. Between the trimmed V and J ends, which lost 4 bases and 0 bases, there was a span of 10 bases. The DNA of the CDR3 is TGTGCCAGCAGTTCCGCAGTATTCTCCTACAATGAGCAGTTCTTC. Encoded protein: CASSSAVFSYNEQFF.

This rearrangement joins TRBV3-1 (or the pseudogene TRBV3-2) to TRBJ1-2; TRBD1 agrees at 7 bases. Germline CDR1 LGHDT, CDR2 YNNKEL (reference sequence). With V trimmed by 2 bases and J by 4 bases, 4 bases remained unmatched. This CDR3 has 14 residues. The CDR3 DNA reads TGTGCCAGCAGCCAAACGACAGGGACCTATGGCTACACCTTC. Protein sequence: CASSQTTGTYGYTF.

This clone was seen a single time. The chain employs TRBV5-6 and TRBJ1-6; possible D gene TRBD1, 5 bases. Germline V gives CDR1 SGHDT, CDR2 YYEEEE. The CDR3 covers 15 residues. V lost 4 bases to trimming and J lost 11 bases, with 19 bases between them. CDR3 protein: CASSEGALVLAPLHF. CDR3 bases: TGTGCCAGCAGCGAAGGGGCTCTGGTATTGGCACCCCTCCACTTT. Filled out from reference TRBV5-6 and TRBJ1-6, the complete variable domain reads DAGVTQSPTHLIKTRGQQVTLRCSPKSGHDTVSWYQQALGQGPQFIFQYYEEEERQRGNFPDRFSGHQFPNYSSELNVNALLLGDSALYLCASSEGALVLAPLHFGNGTRLTVT.

This chain joins TRBV11-2 and TRBJ2-3; a possible D gene is TRBD2 (6 bases). The CDR3 is 17 amino acids. With 4 bases removed from V and 0 bases from J, the gap between germline ends came to 17 bases. The V gene's germline CDR1 is SGHAT and CDR2 FQNNGV. Written as DNA, the CDR3 is TGTGCCAGCAGCTGGTTGGGTGGAGCGGGTAGCACAGATACGCAGTATTTT. Amino acids: CASSWLGGAGSTDTQYF.

The chain couples TRBV28 to TRBJ2-7, with TRBD2 matching 7 bases. CDR1 is MDHEN and CDR2 is SYDVKM in the germline V gene. The CDR3 has 16 residues. The J segment lost 5 bases and the V segment lost 5 bases, leaving 15 bases of the junction unmatched. CDR3 sequence (DNA): TGTGCCAGCAGTCGCTCGTTGGGCGGGAGTCGCAACGAGCAGTACTTC. Protein sequence: CASSRSLGGSRNEQYF.

The chain employs TRBV4-3 and TRBJ2-3, with unresolved D. V gave up 2 bases and J gave up 0 bases, with 6 bases separating them. The CDR3 is 14 residues long. The germline gives CDR1 LGHNA, CDR2 YSLEER. CDR3 DNA sequence: TGCGCCAGCAGCCAATCCCTTAGCACAGATACGCAGTATTTT. It specifies CASSQSLSTDTQYF.

The gene calls are TRBV25-1 and TRBJ1-6; D is unclear. The CDR3 is 11 residues long. The ends were cut back, 2 bases at V and 13 bases at J, with 6 bases in the middle. Germline V gene data show CDR1 as MGHDK and CDR2 as SYGVNS. CDR3 in amino acids: CASSERGPLHF. The CDR3 nucleotides are TGTGCCAGCAGTGAAAGAGGCCCCCTCCACTTT.

This rearrangement joins TRBV7-6 to TRBJ2-5, with 7 bases matching TRBD1. CDR3 length: 16 residues. V lost 4 bases, J lost 3 bases, and 11 bases stayed unmatched. The germline V gene has CDR1 SGHVS and CDR2 FNYEAQ. Written as DNA, the CDR3 is TGTGCCAGCAGCTATATGAGACAGGGTGGTAAAGAGACCCAGTACTTC. Amino acids: CASSYMRQGGKETQYF.

A single count supports this clone. The chain has TRBV7-8 and TRBJ1-2; TRBD1 might be the D (6 bases). Germline V gives CDR1 SGHVS, CDR2 FQNEAQ. This CDR3 contains 17 residues. With 2 bases removed from V and 2 bases from J, the gap between germline ends came to 18 bases. Written as DNA, the CDR3 is TGTGCCAGCAGCTTACGACAGGCAACTACCTTCAACTATGGCTACACCTTC. This encodes CASSLRQATTFNYGYTF.

The CDR3 region has the DNA TGTGCCAGCAGTCCCGGGACAGGGGGCATGGGAATATATTTT. It is translated as CASSPGTGGMGIYF. The V gene is TRBV27, the J gene TRBJ1-3; TRBD1 agrees at 12 bases. From germline, CDR1 is MNHEY and CDR2 SMNVEV (reference sequence). CDR3 length equals 14 residues. The junction had 9 bases not matched to a gene; V was cut back by 5 bases and J by 13 bases.

The V and J genes are TRBV14 and TRBJ2-5; possibly TRBD2 for D (6 bases). The germline gives CDR1 SGHDN, CDR2 FVKESK. CDR3 length: 15 residues. V was pared by 0 bases and J by 2 bases, with 10 bases between. The CDR3 coding sequence is TGTGCCAGCAGCCAAGATCTGAGCGGGCAAGAGACCCAGTACTTC. It specifies CASSQDLSGQETQYF. The full variable domain, rest sourced from reference TRBV14 and TRBJ2-5, is EAGVTQFPSHSVIEKGQTVTLRCDPISGHDNLYWYRRVMGKEIKFLLHFVKESKQDESGMPNNRFLAERTGGTYSTLKVQPAELEDSGVYFCASSQDLSGQETQYFGPGTRLLVL.

The V gene is TRBV19, the J gene TRBJ2-5; 11 nucleotides align to TRBD2. With V trimmed by 6 bases and J by 1 base, 4 bases remained unmatched. The CDR3 contains 15 residues. Germline lookup yields CDR1 LNHDA and CDR2 SQIVND (reference sequence). The DNA for the CDR3 is TGTGCCAGTAGGACGACTAGCGGGGCCCAAGAGACCCAGTACTTC. This gives the protein CASRTTSGAQETQYF.

J is TRBJ1-5 and V is TRBV2; a weak D match, TRBD1 (6 bases). This CDR3 has 13 amino acids. Trimming cost V 7 bases and J 3 bases, with 10 bases left between them. From germline, CDR1 is SNHLY and CDR2 FYNNEI. This CDR3 is CASTRTANQPQHF. The CDR3 region has the DNA TGTGCCAGCACCCGGACAGCCAATCAGCCCCAGCATTTT.

V is TRBV4-1 and J is TRBJ2-7; 8 nucleotides line up with TRBD1. This CDR3 is built from 16 residues. With 1 base clipped from V and 7 bases from J, the junction kept 12 bases outside the gene matches. CDR1 MGHRA and CDR2 YSYEKL come from the germline V gene. CDR3 residues: CASSQGTGKMRKEQYF. In nucleotides, the CDR3 is TGCGCCAGCAGCCAAGGGACAGGGAAAATGAGGAAAGAGCAGTACTTC.

In this sample, this clone turned up once. The J gene is TRBJ2-1, the V gene TRBV5-6; D not resolved. Trimming shortened V by 7 bases and J by 5 bases, and 10 bases separated the two germline ends. The length of the CDR3 is 12 residues. Germline CDR1 and CDR2: SGHDT and YYEEEE. The CDR3 is CASAVGDNEQFF. CDR3 bases: TGTGCCAGCGCGGTAGGAGACAATGAGCAGTTCTTC. Combining the CDR3 with reference TRBV5-6 and TRBJ2-1 gives the whole variable domain DAGVTQSPTHLIKTRGQQVTLRCSPKSGHDTVSWYQQALGQGPQFIFQYYEEEERQRGNFPDRFSGHQFPNYSSELNVNALLLGDSALYLCASAVGDNEQFFGPGTRLTVL.

The chain has TRBV6-2 or TRBV6-3 and TRBJ2-1, with D possibly matching TRBD2 (6 bases). The germline V and J ends were trimmed by 2 bases and 0 bases, with 17 bases remaining between them. The CDR3 extends over 18 amino acids. Per germline, CDR1 MNHEY and CDR2 SVGEGT. CDR3: CASSYHTSGSSSYNEQFF. The CDR3 bases are TGTGCCAGCAGTTACCATACCAGCGGGTCGAGCTCCTACAATGAGCAGTTCTTC.

The V gene is TRBV4-1, the J gene TRBJ1-4, with TRBD1 matching 10 bases. CDR1 and CDR2 from the germline V gene are MGHRA and YSYEKL. V was clipped by 3 bases and J by 8 bases; unmatched bases: 12. The CDR3 consists of 17 residues. The CDR3 sequence is CASSHLEGDRGWEKLFF. For the CDR3, the DNA is TGCGCCAGCAGCCACCTAGAGGGGGACAGGGGATGGGAAAAACTGTTTTTT.